The table lists the clone carrying this T cell receptor (beta chain) with a count of one. Its antigen is not known. Primers included in the PCR were 60 Vbeta and 13 Jbeta primers. Libraries were prepared by immunoSEQ multiplex PCR; TCRdb keeps only in-frame clonotypes and omits some of them. The data contain about 160,000 clones, approximately 80% of them seen just once; the ten biggest clones take up nearly 2.5%. The data belong to a study of cytomegalovirus exposure and HLA in healthy donors. Per germline, CDR1 SQVTM and CDR2 ANQGSEA. The CDR3 is 12 residues long. Trimming took 8 bases from V and 4 from J; bases not matched to a gene: 5. Regarding the study as a whole: TCR sequences were mostly rare, though some public TCRs occurred in many donors. Reportedly, cytomegalovirus status was diagnosed with high sensitivity and specificity.

Sequenced input: PBMCs. This chain uses TRBV29-1 with TRBJ2-1; TRBD1 aligns across 7 bases. The clonotype comes from a male donor in good health and CMV-seronegative. The CDR3 here is CSRTGPYNEQFF. CDR3 in DNA: TGCAGCAGGACAGGACCTTACAATGAGCAGTTCTTC.